This T cell receptor beta chain emerged from a study of blood T cell repertoires in COVID-19 (dated by TCRdb to 2019 to 2021). About the study as a whole: Collaborator samples came from the United States, Italy and Spain and covered acute and convalescent phases of COVID-19. The samples were drawn from the first 160 participants of the ongoing ImmuneRACE study and from some 1,300 subjects provided by 6 global collaborators. The dataset comprised deeply sampled blood TCRbeta repertoires from subjects exposed to, actively infected with, or recovered from COVID-19. HLA class I and class II types, where available, came from metadata supplied by the sample provider rather than from assay-based typing. The material from the prospective study consisted of cDNA or gDNA derived from T cells, B-cell-depleted T cells, or PBMCs. A freely available public database, intended as a resource for researchers studying the immune response to SARS-CoV-2, is where the repertoires were released. A de-identified subject ID, COVID-19 status, age in years and sex were almost always included in the sample metadata. The study at large found these results: How much clinical and demographic metadata was included differed by source and by participant, and the metadata was provided uncurated.

As regards this clone: Its antigen specificity is not known. No much larger clone exists at a distance of one base, and base qualities are not known.

Each collaborating institution followed its own protocols to collect whole blood in K2EDTA tubes. For TCRbeta analysis, collaborators shipped samples in one of three forms: frozen whole blood, isolated PBMCs, or DNA extracted from either of those sample types. The immunoSEQ Assay, a bias-controlled multiplex PCR, was used to amplify TCRbeta CDR3 regions from genomic DNA. Per the original workflow: The number of nucleated cells in each sample was estimated from the amplification of reference gene primers within the assay. To quantify the absolute abundance of each unique TCRbeta CDR3 rearrangement, sequence reads were collapsed and filtered. For each sample, productive Simpson clonality was calculated as the square root of Simpson's diversity index across productive rearrangements. The immuneACCESS repertoire file appears here via TCRdb, limited to in-frame rearrangements. These files lack a portion of the clones; in checked studies, under half of the deficit traces to unresolved V genes, and the cause of the others is not known. That table is the source of V, J and clone size, and D and trimming were worked out from the DNA. The sample records around 100,000 clones, about 85% of which are singletons. Of the sample, around 13% is held by the ten largest clones.

The CDR3 sequence holds 15 residues, the cysteine and phenylalanine included. The retained sequence is limited to the CDR3, 45 bases, with the frame set at the first base. CDR1 and CDR2 are drawn from the germline V gene (reference sequence): LNHNV, YYDKDF. V loses 8 bases at its end and J loses 3 bases; junction bases beyond the gene matches: 9. The sequence joins TRBV15 to TRBJ1-2; 10 central bases correspond to TRBD1. The TCR comes from a human donor in a cohort sampled during active COVID-19. The sequencing sample was made of peripheral blood. The bases read TGTGCCACCTCCTCACCGGGACAGGGGTACTATGGCTACACCTTC. It encodes CATSSPGQGYYGYTF.